These 3 T cell receptor beta chains were all obtained from the same sample, sequenced in a study of post-analysis software for immune sequencing data. Overall study results and limits: There were roughly five TRBV segments more frequent in patients than controls, and TRBV5-6, TRBV5-1 and TRBV20-1 were among them.

The authors incorporated unique molecular identifiers into the TCR beta cDNA libraries. TCRdb reprocessed the PCR reads with MiXCR, giving one entry per CDR3 protein. The repertoire holds hundreds of thousands of distinct CDR3 sequences, with about 44% as singletons. Their specific antigens are unknown. Sequences were obtained from blood. The receptors derive from a girl aged 5-17 years with multiple sclerosis.

In the case of this clonotype: At one end the junction does not follow the germline gene, possibly because of a read error. The rearrangement joins TRBV10-3 to TRBJ1-2; D unclear. This CDR3 has 14 residues. Germline assignment: CDR1 ENHRY and CDR2 SYGVKD. The CDR3 DNA is TGTGCTATCAGTGAGTCGTCTGCGTACTATGGCTACACCTTC. The encoded protein is CAISESSAYYGYTF.

The gene calls are TRBV20-1 and TRBJ2-1; no clear D. The CDR3 is made up of 12 amino acids. Germline assignment: CDR1 DFQATT and CDR2 SNEGSKA (reference sequence). Trimming took off 6 bases at V and 5 bases at J, with 11 bases between the two ends. The CDR3 here is CSARVANNEQFF. The CDR3 region has the DNA TGCAGTGCCCGGGTGGCTAACAATGAGCAGTTCTTC.

The chain is built from TRBV5-1 and TRBJ1-4, with D uncertain. The CDR3 contains 13 residues. From germline, CDR1 is SGHRS and CDR2 YFSETQ. V lost 3 bases, J lost 12 bases, and 15 bases lay in between. The CDR3 spells CASSSTPGRELFF. The CDR3 region has the DNA TGCGCCAGCAGCTCGACACCTGGGAGGGAACTGTTTTTT.